This T cell receptor (beta chain) was documented in a study of cytomegalovirus exposure and HLA in healthy donors. The study's findings and limits: A previous analysis found most TCR beta V segments productive roughly 90% or roughly 30% of the time. Among the CMV-associated chains, a few were confirmed in vitro as specific for CMV antigens. Among the most significant clusters, several appeared linked to common viral pathogens in a later analysis.

In the PCR, 60 Vbeta and 13 Jbeta primers were used. The table came from immunoSEQ multiplex PCR; TCRdb's copy has only in-frame clones and leaves some out. The table shows 45,000 to 65,000 clones, with around 72% occurring only once. Germline V CDR1 and CDR2: PRHDT, FYEKMQ (reference sequence). V shed 2 bases, J shed 1 base, and the junction held 5 bases outside the gene matches. CDR3 length equals 15 residues. As regards this clone: The antigen is undetermined.

This chain uses TRBV13 with TRBJ2-7, with 7 bases lining up with TRBD1. The specimen was PBMCs. The clonotype comes from a woman aged 50 to 60 in good health and CMV-seropositive. The CDR3 nucleotides are TGTGCCAGCAGCTTATCGAACAGGGGATCCTACGAGCAGTACTTC. This encodes CASSLSNRGSYEQYF.